Following are 19 T cell receptor beta chains from one sample sequenced in a study of T cells in localized non-small cell lung cancer. Clones were read by immunoSEQ multiplex PCR, and TCRdb kept only the in-frame ones, dropping some. The profile shows approximately 88,000 clones, about nine tenths of them singletons. The input for sequencing was PBMCs, taken before any cancer treatment. Every receptor here comes from a woman aged 40 to 75 with stage II squamous cell lung carcinoma.

The table lists this clone with a few counts. The gene calls are TRBV4-1 and TRBJ1-2; 7 nucleotides match TRBD1. Unmatched junction bases numbered 13, after V lost 8 bases and J lost 7 bases. The CDR3 totals 14 residues. CDR1 is MGHRA and CDR2 is YSYEKL in the germline V gene. CDR3 amino acids: CASRRQGVSFGYTF. The CDR3 region has the DNA TGCGCCAGCCGGAGACAGGGAGTCTCTTTTGGCTACACCTTC.

V and J are TRBV30 and TRBJ2-1; perhaps TRBD2 as D (5 bases). Trimming took 4 bases from V and 4 from J, leaving 14 bases between them. CDR1 and CDR2 (germline): GTSNPN, SVGIG (reference sequence). This CDR3 contains 14 residues. For the CDR3, the DNA is TGTGCCTGGAACGGAGGACGGTCTTACAATGAGCAGTTCTTC. It translates to CAWNGGRSYNEQFF. Supplemented by reference TRBV30 and TRBJ2-1, the full variable domain reads SQTIHQWPATLVQPVGSPLSLECTVEGTSNPNLYWYRQAAGRGLQLLFYSVGIGQISSEVPQNLSASRPQDRQFILSSKKLLLSDSGFYLCAWNGGRSYNEQFFGPGTRLTVL.

The chain links TRBV27 to TRBJ1-2; TRBD1 is a possible D gene (6 bases). Trimming left V 5 bases short and J 5 bases short, with 24 bases between. The CDR3 totals 17 residues. The V gene's germline CDR1 is MNHEY and CDR2 SMNVEV (reference sequence). This chain's CDR3 is CASSASGAPYAPYGYTF. For the CDR3, the DNA is TGTGCCAGCAGTGCCTCGGGGGCCCCATATGCCCCATATGGCTACACCTTC.

The chain links TRBV5-1 to TRBJ2-1; D gene ambiguous. The germline V and J ends were trimmed by 0 bases and 6 bases, with 4 bases remaining between them. This CDR3 contains 12 residues. CDR1 and CDR2 from the germline V gene are SGHRS and YFSETQ. CDR3: CASSLDSNEQFF. CDR3 coding DNA: TGCGCCAGCAGCTTGGATAGCAATGAGCAGTTCTTC.

This chain joins TRBV6-1 and TRBJ1-2, with 7 nucleotides matching TRBD1. The CDR3 has 13 amino acids. Germline values: CDR1 MNHNS, CDR2 SASEGT. With 5 bases clipped from V and 6 bases from J, the junction kept 6 bases outside the gene matches. CDR3 region: CASSRTGGDGYTF. CDR3 in DNA: TGTGCCAGCAGTCGGACAGGTGGAGATGGCTACACCTTC.

This clone was observed once. As DNA, the CDR3 is TGTGCCAGCTCCGTCCGAGGGGCCCAGTACTTC. Residues: CASSVRGAQYF. The chain combines TRBV25-1 with TRBJ2-5, with D perhaps matching TRBD1 or TRBD2 (5 bases each). This CDR3 has 11 amino acids. The germline V and J ends were trimmed by 8 bases and 9 bases, with 13 bases remaining between them. The germline gives CDR1 MGHDK, CDR2 SYGVNS.

The gene calls are TRBV7-2 and TRBJ1-2; D gene unclear. Trimming pared 5 bases from V and 4 bases from J, leaving 11 bases between. In germline, CDR1 is SGHTA, CDR2 FQGNSA. The CDR3 consists of 13 residues. The CDR3 loop is CASSPGRTYGYTF. CDR3 DNA: TGTGCCAGCAGCCCCGGACGGACCTATGGCTACACCTTC.

This rearrangement joins TRBV27 to TRBJ2-1; 9 positions agree with TRBD2. The CDR3 is 14 residues long. CDR1 is MNHEY and CDR2 is SMNVEV in the germline V gene (reference sequence). Germline trimming cut 5 bases from V and 3 bases from J; bases unmatched to any gene: 2. The CDR3 loop is CASSRTSDYNEQFF. CDR3 DNA sequence: TGTGCCAGCAGTCGGACTAGCGACTACAATGAGCAGTTCTTC.

This chain connects TRBV5-4 to TRBJ2-7; possible D gene TRBD1, 6 bases. CDR1 and CDR2 from the germline V gene are SGHNT and YYREEE (reference sequence). Trimming pared 5 bases from V and 5 bases from J, leaving 14 bases between. There are 13 residues in the CDR3. The DNA for the CDR3 is TGTGCCAGCAGAAGACAGGACTTCAACGAGCAGTACTTC. The encoded protein is CASRRQDFNEQYF.

The gene calls are TRBV7-6 and TRBJ2-1; 9 nucleotides match TRBD2. This CDR3 has 16 residues. Germline-derived CDR1 and CDR2 are SGHVS and FNYEAQ. V was clipped by 0 bases and J by 3 bases; unmatched bases: 3. The CDR3 DNA follows: TGTGCCAGCAGCTTAGCGTCAGCGGGGGGCTACAATGAGCAGTTCTTC. This gives the protein CASSLASAGGYNEQFF.

The chain is built from TRBV6-1 and TRBJ1-2; D is unclear. Germline CDR1 MNHNS, CDR2 SASEGT. The CDR3 has 12 residues. In nucleotides, the CDR3 is TGTGCTTTGAAGAGGGTCGGTTATGGCTACACCTTC. Protein product: CALKRVGYGYTF.

The chain joins TRBV2 to TRBJ1-2; D gene unclear. CDR1 and CDR2 (germline): SNHLY, FYNNEI. This CDR3 has 13 amino acids. The V and J ends lost 11 bases and 0 bases respectively, with 13 bases between them. In nucleotides, the CDR3 is TGTGCCGTAGGGAACACACCTAACTATGGCTACACCTTC. It codes for CAVGNTPNYGYTF.

This chain joins TRBV30 and TRBJ1-2, with 7 bases lining up with TRBD1. The V and J ends lost 1 base and 8 bases, in that order; junction bases with no gene match: 7. This CDR3 is built from 13 residues. From germline, CDR1 is GTSNPN and CDR2 SVGIG (reference sequence). The CDR3 DNA follows: TGTGCCTGGAGTGCTAACGACAGGGACGGCTACACCTTC. Protein sequence: CAWSANDRDGYTF.

This chain uses TRBV10-2 with TRBJ1-5; D is unclear. V gave up 3 bases and J gave up 0 bases, with 6 bases separating them. This CDR3 is built from 14 residues. Germline V gene lookup returns CDR1 WSHSY and CDR2 SAAADI. Written as DNA, the CDR3 is TGCGCCAGCAGTGACAGTCATAGCAATCAGCCCCAGCATTTT. Protein sequence: CASSDSHSNQPQHF.

The chain couples TRBV7-9 to TRBJ2-3, with no clear D. V lost 5 bases, J lost 7 bases, and 4 bases lay in between. CDR1 and CDR2 (germline): SEHNR, FQNEAQ (reference sequence). The CDR3 is made up of 10 amino acids. The CDR3 loop is CASSTNTQYF. Here the CDR3 DNA reads TGTGCCAGCAGCACCAATACGCAGTATTTT.

The rearrangement joins TRBV19 to TRBJ1-4; D remains unclear. Trimming removed 5 bases at V and 3 bases at J, with 7 bases between. From germline, CDR1 is LNHDA and CDR2 SQIVND (reference sequence). The CDR3 spans 13 residues. The CDR3 protein is CASSAGSNEKLFF. Written as DNA, the CDR3 is TGTGCCAGTAGTGCCGGGTCTAATGAAAAACTGTTTTTT.

The chain uses TRBV4-1 and TRBJ1-5, with unresolved D. Trimming shortened V by 1 base and J by 5 bases, and 18 bases separated the two germline ends. CDR1 is MGHRA, CDR2 YSYEKL, per germline. This CDR3 is 17 amino acids long. The CDR3 here is CASSQVGGRGPDQPQHF. CDR3 in DNA: TGCGCCAGCAGCCAAGTTGGAGGTCGAGGTCCAGATCAGCCCCAGCATTTT.

The V and J genes are TRBV6-5 and TRBJ1-2; 7 bases line up with TRBD1. CDR1 is MNHEY and CDR2 is SVGAGI in the germline V gene. J gave up 2 bases and V 2 bases, and 2 bases lay outside the gene matches. The CDR3 covers 14 residues. CDR3 region: CASSYQTGNYGYTF. The CDR3 DNA reads TGTGCCAGCAGTTACCAGACAGGGAACTATGGCTACACCTTC.

V is TRBV7-9 and J is TRBJ2-7; D not certain. The V gene's germline CDR1 is SEHNR and CDR2 FQNEAQ (reference sequence). The CDR3 consists of 16 residues. Trimming took off 1 base at V and 0 bases at J, with 13 bases between the two ends. The CDR3 loop reads CASSLEAGPSSYEQYF. The CDR3 nucleotides are TGTGCCAGCAGCTTAGAGGCAGGCCCAAGCTCCTACGAGCAGTACTTC.